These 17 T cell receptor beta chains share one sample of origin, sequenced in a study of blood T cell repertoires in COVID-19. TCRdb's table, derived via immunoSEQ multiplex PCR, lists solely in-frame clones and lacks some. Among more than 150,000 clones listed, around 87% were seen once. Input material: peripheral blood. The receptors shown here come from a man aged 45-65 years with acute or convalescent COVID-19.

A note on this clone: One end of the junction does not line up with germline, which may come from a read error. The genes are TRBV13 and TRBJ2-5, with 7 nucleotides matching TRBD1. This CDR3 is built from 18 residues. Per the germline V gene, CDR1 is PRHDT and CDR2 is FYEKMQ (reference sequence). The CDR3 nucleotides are TGTGCCAGCAGCTTAGGCCCCACGGGACAGTATTTCCAAGGGACCCAGTACTTC. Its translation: CASSLGPTGQYFQGTQYF.

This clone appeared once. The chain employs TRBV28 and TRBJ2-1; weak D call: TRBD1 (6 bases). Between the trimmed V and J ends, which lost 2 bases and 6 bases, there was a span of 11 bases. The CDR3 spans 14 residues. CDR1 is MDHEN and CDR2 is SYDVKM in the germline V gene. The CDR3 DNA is TGTGCCAGCAGTTTAGTCAGGGGACGCAATGAGCAGTTCTTC. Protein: CASSLVRGRNEQFF.

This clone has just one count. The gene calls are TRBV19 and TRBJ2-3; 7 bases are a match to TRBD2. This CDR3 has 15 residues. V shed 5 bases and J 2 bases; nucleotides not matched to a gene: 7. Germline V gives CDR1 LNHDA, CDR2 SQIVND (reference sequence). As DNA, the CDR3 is TGTGCCAGTAGTGCAAGACTAGCTAACACAGATACGCAGTATTTT. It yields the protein CASSARLANTDTQYF.

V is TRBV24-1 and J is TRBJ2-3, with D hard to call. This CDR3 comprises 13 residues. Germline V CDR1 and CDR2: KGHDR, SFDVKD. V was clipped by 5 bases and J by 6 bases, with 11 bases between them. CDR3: CATSAPVSDTQYF. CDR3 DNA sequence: TGTGCCACCAGTGCCCCTGTGTCGGATACGCAGTATTTT.

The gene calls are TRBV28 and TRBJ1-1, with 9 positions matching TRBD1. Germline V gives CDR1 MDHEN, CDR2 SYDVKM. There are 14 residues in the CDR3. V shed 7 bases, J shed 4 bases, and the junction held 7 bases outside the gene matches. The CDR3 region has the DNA TGTGCCAGCACCTCGGGACAGGGTGGCACTGAAGCTTTCTTT. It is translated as CASTSGQGGTEAFF.

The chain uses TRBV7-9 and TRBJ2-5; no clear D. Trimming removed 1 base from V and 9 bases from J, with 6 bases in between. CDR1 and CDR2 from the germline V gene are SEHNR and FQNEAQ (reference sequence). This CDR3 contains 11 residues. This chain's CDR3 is CASSLGTSQYF. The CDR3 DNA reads TGTGCCAGCAGCTTAGGCACATCCCAGTACTTC.

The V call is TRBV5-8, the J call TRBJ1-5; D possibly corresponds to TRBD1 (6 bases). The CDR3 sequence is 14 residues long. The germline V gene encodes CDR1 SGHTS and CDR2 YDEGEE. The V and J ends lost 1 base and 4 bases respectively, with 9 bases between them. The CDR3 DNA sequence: TGTGCCAGCAGCTTGAACCAGGGGAATCAGCCCCAGCATTTT. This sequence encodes CASSLNQGNQPQHF.

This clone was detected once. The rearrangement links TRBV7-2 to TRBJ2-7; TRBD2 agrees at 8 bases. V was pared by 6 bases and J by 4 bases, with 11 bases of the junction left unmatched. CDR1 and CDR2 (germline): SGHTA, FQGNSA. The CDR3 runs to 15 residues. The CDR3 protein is CASSPRREVHYEQYF. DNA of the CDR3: TGTGCCAGCAGTCCGCGGCGGGAGGTCCATTACGAGCAGTACTTC.

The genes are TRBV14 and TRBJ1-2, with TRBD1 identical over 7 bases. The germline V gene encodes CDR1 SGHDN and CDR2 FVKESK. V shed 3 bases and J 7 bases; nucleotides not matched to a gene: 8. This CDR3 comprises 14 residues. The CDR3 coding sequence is TGTGCCAGCAGCCACGGACAGGACCCCGCTGGCTACACCTTC. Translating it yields CASSHGQDPAGYTF.

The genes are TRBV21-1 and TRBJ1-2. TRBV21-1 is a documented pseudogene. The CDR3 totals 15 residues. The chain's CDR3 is CASSKDLRGGYGYTF. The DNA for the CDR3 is TGTGCCAGCAGCAAAGACTTGCGGGGGGGCTATGGCTACACCTTC.

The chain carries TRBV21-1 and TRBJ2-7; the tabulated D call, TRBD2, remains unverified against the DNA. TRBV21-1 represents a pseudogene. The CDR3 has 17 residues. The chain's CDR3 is CASSIKAGTQIPYEQYV. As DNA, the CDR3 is TGTGCCAGCAGCATCAAAGCGGGGACCCAGATCCCCTACGAGCAGTACGTC.

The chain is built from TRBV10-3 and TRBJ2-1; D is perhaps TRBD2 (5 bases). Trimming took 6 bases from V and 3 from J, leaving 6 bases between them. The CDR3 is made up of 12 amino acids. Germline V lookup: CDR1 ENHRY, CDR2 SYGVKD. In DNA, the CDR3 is TGTGCCATCAGGGGGAGCTACAATGAGCAGTTCTTC. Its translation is CAIRGSYNEQFF.

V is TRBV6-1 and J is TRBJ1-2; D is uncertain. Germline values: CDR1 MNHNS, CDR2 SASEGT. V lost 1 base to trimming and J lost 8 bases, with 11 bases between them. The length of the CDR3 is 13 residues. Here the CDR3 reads CASSEESRRGYTF. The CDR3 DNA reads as TGTGCCAGCAGTGAAGAGTCCCGGAGGGGCTACACCTTC.

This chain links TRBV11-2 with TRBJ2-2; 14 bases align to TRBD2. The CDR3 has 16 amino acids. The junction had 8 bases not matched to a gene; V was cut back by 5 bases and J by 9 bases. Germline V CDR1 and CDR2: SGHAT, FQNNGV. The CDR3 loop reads CASSIGLAGGFRELFF. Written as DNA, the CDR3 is TGTGCCAGCAGCATCGGACTAGCGGGAGGTTTTAGGGAGCTGTTTTTT.

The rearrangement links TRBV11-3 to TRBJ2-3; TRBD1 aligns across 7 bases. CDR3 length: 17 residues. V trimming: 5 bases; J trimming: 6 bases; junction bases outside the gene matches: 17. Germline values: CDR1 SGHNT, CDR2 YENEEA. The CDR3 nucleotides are TGTGCCAGCAGCCGCCGAAGGGACAGTGCTGGAAGGGATACGCAGTATTTT. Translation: CASSRRRDSAGRDTQYF.

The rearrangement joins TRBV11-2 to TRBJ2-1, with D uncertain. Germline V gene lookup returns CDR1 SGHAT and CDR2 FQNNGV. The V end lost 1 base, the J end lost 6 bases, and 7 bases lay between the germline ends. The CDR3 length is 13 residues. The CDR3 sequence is CASSLGQFNEQFF. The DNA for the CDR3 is TGTGCCAGCAGCTTAGGCCAGTTCAATGAGCAGTTCTTC.

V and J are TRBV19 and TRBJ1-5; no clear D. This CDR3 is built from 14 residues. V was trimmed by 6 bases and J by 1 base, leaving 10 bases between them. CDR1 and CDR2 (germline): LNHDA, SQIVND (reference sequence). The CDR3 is CASRSWQSNQPQHF. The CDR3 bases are TGTGCCAGTAGGTCCTGGCAGAGCAATCAGCCCCAGCATTTT.